Below are 8 T cell receptor beta chains sequenced from a single sample in a study of CD8+ T cells in alopecia areata. The treatment: oral pan-JAK inhibitor, 5-10 mg twice daily. Reverse transcription of extracted RNA yielded cDNA, which provided the sequencing template. The method was immunoSEQ multiplex PCR; TCRdb's version includes in-frame clones alone and lacks a portion of them. The sample yields some 200,000 clones, approximately 40% seen once. Sequences were derived from CD4+ T cells sorted from blood, sampled around week 37, from a patient treated with tofacitinib. The receptors derive from a human donor with alopecia areata.

This clone was detected only a few times. The chain is built from TRBV13 and TRBJ1-3; no definite D call. From germline, CDR1 is PRHDT and CDR2 FYEKMQ (reference sequence). V gave up 6 bases and J gave up 1 base, with 7 bases separating them. The CDR3 is 13 residues long. CDR3 region: CASRRVSGNTIYF. The DNA for the CDR3 is TGTGCCAGCAGGAGGGTATCTGGAAACACCATATATTTT.

This clone turned up a few times. This chain uses TRBV4-3 with TRBJ2-7, with 8 bases fitting TRBD1. The length of the CDR3 is 15 residues. V dropped 3 bases and J dropped 3; count of bases not matched to a gene: 7. In germline, CDR1 is LGHNA, CDR2 YSLEER. Here the CDR3 reads CASSQSTGEDYEQYF. CDR3 nucleotides: TGCGCCAGCAGCCAGTCGACAGGGGAGGACTACGAGCAGTACTTC.

The gene calls are TRBV7-9 and TRBJ1-1; D is undetermined. The V end lost 5 bases, the J end lost 1 base, and 11 bases lay between the germline ends. The CDR3 runs 14 residues. Germline V gives CDR1 SEHNR, CDR2 FQNEAQ (reference sequence). CDR3 sequence: CASSPYGPNTEAFF. CDR3 DNA sequence: TGTGCCAGCAGCCCTTATGGACCGAACACTGAAGCTTTCTTT.

The chain combines TRBV19 with TRBJ1-2, with D unclear. The CDR3 consists of 14 residues. The ends were cut back, 5 bases at V and 4 bases at J, with 14 bases in the middle. Germline loops: CDR1 LNHDA, CDR2 SQIVND (reference sequence). The CDR3 here is CASSPRRDVYGYTF. In nucleotides, the CDR3 is TGTGCCAGTAGTCCACGACGTGACGTCTATGGCTACACCTTC.

The chain carries TRBV29-1 and TRBJ2-2; D gene unclear. CDR3 size: 13 residues. Trimming removed 6 bases from V and 1 base from J, with 9 bases in between. The germline CDR1 and CDR2 sequences are SQVTM and ANQGSEA. The CDR3 coding sequence is TGCAGCGTCCCGGTGGAGAACACCGGGGAGCTGTTTTTT. Translating gives CSVPVENTGELFF.

This clone was observed a few times. This chain links TRBV7-9 with TRBJ1-5, with D possibly TRBD1 on 5 matching bases. CDR1 SEHNR and CDR2 FQNEAQ come from the germline V gene (reference sequence). Deletions cut 5 bases from V and 6 bases from J, with 17 bases between. The CDR3 runs 15 residues. CDR3: CASSLGAEAGQPQHF. CDR3 coding DNA: TGTGCCAGCAGCCTAGGGGCCGAAGCCGGTCAGCCCCAGCATTTT.

V usage is TRBV6-1 and J usage is TRBJ2-7; 8 bases align to TRBD1. V was clipped by 5 bases and J by 0 bases; unmatched bases: 6. Germline-derived CDR1 and CDR2 are MNHNS and SASEGT. This CDR3 region has 15 residues. The CDR3 DNA sequence: TGTGCCAGCAGTCCTACAGGGGGATTCTCCTACGAGCAGTACTTC. Amino acid sequence: CASSPTGGFSYEQYF.

The chain recombines TRBV7-6 with TRBJ2-2; 7 positions agree with TRBD1. Per germline, CDR1 SGHVS and CDR2 FNYEAQ. The V segment lost 2 bases and the J segment 0 bases; nucleotides outside the gene matches: 3. The CDR3 has 16 amino acids. The CDR3 coding sequence is TGTGCCAGCAGCTTATCTGGGACAGCGAACACCGGGGAGCTGTTTTTT. Translating gives CASSLSGTANTGELFF.